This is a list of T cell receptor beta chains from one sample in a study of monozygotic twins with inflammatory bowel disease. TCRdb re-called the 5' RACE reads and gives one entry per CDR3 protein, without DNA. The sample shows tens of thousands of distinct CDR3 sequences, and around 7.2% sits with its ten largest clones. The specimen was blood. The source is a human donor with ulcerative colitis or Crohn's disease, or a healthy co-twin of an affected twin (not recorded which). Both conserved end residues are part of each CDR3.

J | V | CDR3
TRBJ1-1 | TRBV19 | CASSMGYTEAFF
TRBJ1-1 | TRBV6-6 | CASSRQENTEAFF
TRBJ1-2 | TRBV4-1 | CASSQHIPGQAREYGYTF
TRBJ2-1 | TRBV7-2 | CASRPRGPYNEQFF
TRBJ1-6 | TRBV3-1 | CASSRSGQNNSPLHF
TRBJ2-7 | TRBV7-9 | CASSFRVSYEQYF
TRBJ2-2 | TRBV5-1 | CASTETTSGGSGELFF
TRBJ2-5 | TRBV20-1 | CSARTGTAEETQYF
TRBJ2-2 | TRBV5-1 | CASSLLAPNTGELFF
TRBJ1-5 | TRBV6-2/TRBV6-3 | CASSRGRGTGNQPQHF
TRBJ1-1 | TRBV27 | CASRLGLGAAEAFF
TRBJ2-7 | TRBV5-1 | CASSFEAGPAYEQYF
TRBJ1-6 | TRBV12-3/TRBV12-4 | CASSPNAGPLHF
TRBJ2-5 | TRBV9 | CASSVQETQYF
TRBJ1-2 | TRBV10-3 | CAINDIDPGQKGGYTF
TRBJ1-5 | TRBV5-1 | CASSLEGYSNQPQHF
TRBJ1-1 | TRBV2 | CASSGPRGEVEDTEAFF
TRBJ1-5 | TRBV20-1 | CSARTVYNQPQHF
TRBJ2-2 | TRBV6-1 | CASSKDRPGQGHTGELFF
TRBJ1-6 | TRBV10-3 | CATTGGTSFSGLHF
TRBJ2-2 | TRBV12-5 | CASGLGPRTGELFF
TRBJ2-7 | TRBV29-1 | CSVSLGTAYEQYF
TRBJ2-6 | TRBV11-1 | CARRPIAGSGSGANVLTF
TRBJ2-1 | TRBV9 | CASSVWSGGGDEQFF
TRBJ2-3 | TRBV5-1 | CASSLTPLTDTQYF
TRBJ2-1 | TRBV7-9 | CASSLVYNEQFF
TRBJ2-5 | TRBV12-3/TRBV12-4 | CASSPGQRQETQYF
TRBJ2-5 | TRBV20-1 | CSALGAGSETQYF
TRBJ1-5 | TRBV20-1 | CSAQAGAPSNQPQHF
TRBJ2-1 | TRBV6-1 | CASSDLVPYNEQFF
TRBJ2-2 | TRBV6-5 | CASSLGRQGFKAGELFF
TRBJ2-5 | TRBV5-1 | CASSSYRGGQETQYF
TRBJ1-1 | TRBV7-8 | CASSLPGRLNTEAFF